The 20 T cell receptor beta chains reported below all come from one sample, sequenced in a study of T cells after yellow fever vaccination. One entry per CDR3 protein results from TCRdb running MiXCR on the 5' RACE reads. Found here are a few hundred thousand distinct CDR3 sequences, 8.5% to 9% of them singletons; the top ten hold approximately 19%. Sequenced material: PBMCs, taken on the day of the first yellow fever vaccination. These receptors all stem from a young man who received the YFV17D yellow fever vaccine.

In its sample, this clonotype was seen a few times. The chain joins TRBV19 to TRBJ1-5, with 7 bases fitting TRBD1. The germline CDR1 and CDR2 sequences are LNHDA and SQIVND (reference sequence). The CDR3 length is 13 residues. V shed 3 bases, J shed 10 bases, and the junction held 6 bases outside the gene matches. The CDR3, as DNA: TGTGCCAGTAGTATTACAGGGGATTTTCCCCAGCATTTT. Translating gives CASSITGDFPQHF.

The chain is built from TRBV4-1 and TRBJ2-1; perhaps TRBD2 as D (6 bases). The CDR3 totals 17 residues. V lost 2 bases and J 0 bases, leaving 14 bases between the germline ends. The V gene's germline CDR1 is MGHRA and CDR2 YSYEKL. CDR3 coding DNA: TGCGCCAGCAGCCAATCTTCCGTAGCGGACTCCTACAATGAGCAGTTCTTC. Protein product: CASSQSSVADSYNEQFF.

The rearrangement joins TRBV5-1 to TRBJ2-1; 10 nucleotides agree with TRBD1. Trimming removed 6 bases from V and 6 bases from J; junction bases left unmatched: 6. The V gene's germline CDR1 is SGHRS and CDR2 YFSETQ. The CDR3 is made up of 14 amino acids. The DNA for the CDR3 is TGCGCCAGCATGGCGACAGGGGGCCGCAATGAGCAGTTCTTC. Encoded protein: CASMATGGRNEQFF.

This clonotype was counted only a few times. This sequence joins TRBV10-3 and TRBJ1-6, with a tentative D call TRBD1 (5 bases). This CDR3 is built from 13 residues. Germline CDR1 is ENHRY and CDR2 is SYGVKD. Trimming pared 6 bases from V and 8 bases from J, leaving 11 bases between. CDR3 loop: CAIRRGGDSPLHF. CDR3 bases: TGTGCCATCAGAAGAGGAGGGGATTCACCCCTCCACTTT.

This clonotype turned up a few times. The chain recombines TRBV7-3 with TRBJ2-2; D is ambiguous. V lost 8 bases, J lost 5 bases, and 12 bases lay in between. The length of the CDR3 is 13 residues. Germline V gene lookup returns CDR1 SGHTA and CDR2 FQGTGA. The CDR3 here is CASRETNTGELFF. The CDR3 DNA reads as TGTGCCAGCCGTGAGACCAATACCGGGGAGCTGTTTTTT.

The V call is TRBV5-6, the J call TRBJ2-7; D unclear. The V gene lost 2 bases and the J gene lost 2 bases, with 5 bases spanning the gap. This CDR3 comprises 12 residues. CDR1 and CDR2 from the germline V gene are SGHDT and YYEEEE. CDR3 nucleotides: TGTGCCAGCAGCTTCATGACCTACGAGCAGTACTTC. As protein: CASSFMTYEQYF.

This clonotype was found a few times. The chain links TRBV7-9 to TRBJ2-4; D ambiguous. V was trimmed by 5 bases and J by 1 base, leaving 12 bases between them. The CDR3 loop spans 15 amino acids. CDR1 SEHNR and CDR2 FQNEAQ come from the germline V gene (reference sequence). In DNA, the CDR3 is TGTGCCAGCAGCAGAGACGGCATGGCCAAAAACATTCAGTACTTC. It is translated as CASSRDGMAKNIQYF. The whole variable domain, remainder taken from reference TRBV7-9 and TRBJ2-4, is DTGVSQNPRHKITKRGQNVTFRCDPISEHNRLYWYRQTLGQGPEFLTYFQNEAQLEKSRLLSDRFSAERPKGSFSTLEIQRTEQGDSAMYLCASSRDGMAKNIQYFGAGTRLSVL.

The rearrangement joins TRBV11-2 to TRBJ2-2; possibly TRBD1 for D (5 bases). Trimming stripped 0 bases from V and 7 bases from J, with 18 bases between. CDR3 length: 17 amino acids. CDR1 and CDR2 (germline): SGHAT, FQNNGV. CDR3 protein: CASSLEPGRIIFGELFF. The DNA for the CDR3 is TGTGCCAGCAGCTTAGAACCAGGGCGGATCATATTCGGGGAGCTGTTTTTT.

The chain uses TRBV7-9 and TRBJ1-5; 8 bases map to TRBD1. The CDR3 consists of 17 residues. Germline loops: CDR1 SEHNR, CDR2 FQNEAQ (reference sequence). The V gene end was trimmed by 5 bases and the J gene end by 5 bases; junction bases not matched to a gene: 14. CDR3 nucleotide sequence: TGTGCCAGCAGCAAGGGGACAGGTCGTATTACGTATCAGCCCCAGCATTTT. This codes for CASSKGTGRITYQPQHF.

This clonotype was counted ten times or more. The rearrangement joins TRBV7-9 to TRBJ2-7; TRBD1 agrees at 7 bases. V shed 5 bases, J shed 6 bases, and the junction held 7 bases outside the gene matches. The CDR3 spans 13 residues. Germline-derived CDR1 and CDR2 are SEHNR and FQNEAQ (reference sequence). This CDR3 is CASSNLDRVEQYF. CDR3 nucleotides: TGTGCCAGCAGCAACCTCGACAGGGTCGAGCAGTACTTC.

This CDR3 is CASSLAPGLRNTEAFF. In DNA, the CDR3 is TGCGCCAGCAGCTTGGCTCCGGGACTAAGGAACACTGAAGCTTTCTTT. The chain is built from TRBV5-1 and TRBJ1-1, with D tentatively TRBD1 (5 bases). The CDR3 length is 16 residues. Trimming removed 0 bases from V and 1 base from J, with 13 bases in between. CDR1 is SGHRS and CDR2 is YFSETQ in the germline V gene.

This rearrangement joins TRBV6-5 to TRBJ2-5; the match to TRBD1 covers 8 bases. Germline V CDR1 and CDR2: MNHEY, SVGAGI. CDR3 length equals 16 residues. With 0 bases clipped from V and 3 bases from J, the junction kept 6 bases outside the gene matches. CDR3 loop: CASSYSKSTGEETQYF. CDR3 DNA: TGTGCCAGCAGTTACTCGAAATCGACAGGGGAAGAGACCCAGTACTTC.

Many counts were recorded for this clonotype. V gene TRBV28 combines with J gene TRBJ2-7; D gene ambiguous. V dropped 5 bases and J dropped 2 bases, with 13 bases sitting between them. The CDR3 contains 14 residues. CDR1 MDHEN and CDR2 SYDVKM come from the germline V gene. CDR3 DNA: TGTGCCAGCAGTACACCGTACCGGACCTACGAGCAGTACGTC. Protein product: CASSTPYRTYEQYV.

This clonotype was seen ten or more times. CDR3 sequence (DNA): TGCGCCAGCATTACAGGGTCGAGCACAGATACGCAGTATTTT. Translation gives CASITGSSTDTQYF. This chain joins TRBV23-1 and TRBJ2-3; the D gene is possibly TRBD1 (6 bases). TRBV23-1 counts as an open reading frame of uncertain function. This CDR3 has 14 residues. Deletions cut 7 bases from V and 0 bases from J, with 11 bases between.

This clonotype turned up a few times. The V call is TRBV12-3 or TRBV12-4, the J call TRBJ2-3, with a weak D call TRBD2 (5 bases). Trimming left V 6 bases short and J 1 base short, with 11 bases between. The CDR3 length is 14 residues. CDR3: CASSWTAGTDTQYF. CDR3 in DNA: TGTGCCAGCAGCTGGACTGCAGGCACAGATACGCAGTATTTT.

This clonotype was detected many times. The V and J genes are TRBV2 and TRBJ2-1; 8 positions match TRBD1. Germline loops: CDR1 SNHLY, CDR2 FYNNEI. This CDR3 contains 16 residues. Trimming at V came to 6 bases and at J to 8 bases, leaving 15 bases not matched to a gene. CDR3 in DNA: TGTGCCAGCAGATATTTGGACAGGGACACTTGGGATGAGCAGTTCTTC. Protein: CASRYLDRDTWDEQFF.

In the case of this clonotype: A much larger clone sits a single nucleotide away, making a read error possible. In nucleotides, the CDR3 is TGTGCCAGCAGCCCTGAAAACAATGAGCAGTTCTTC. This codes for CASSPENNEQFF. The chain links TRBV7-2 to TRBJ2-1; D remains unclear. The CDR3 is 12 amino acids. Trimming took off 5 bases at V and 5 bases at J, with 7 bases between the two ends. Germline loops: CDR1 SGHTA, CDR2 FQGNSA.

The sample holds a few counts of this clonotype. CDR3 protein: CASSWWPGTSGGAADTQYF. CDR3 bases: TGTGCCAGCAGCTGGTGGCCCGGGACTAGCGGGGGGGCCGCAGATACGCAGTATTTT. The chain is built from TRBV11-1 and TRBJ2-3; 16 bases line up with TRBD2. Unmatched junction bases numbered 11, after V lost 4 bases and J lost 4 bases. The germline gives CDR1 SGHAT, CDR2 FQDESV (reference sequence). This CDR3 has 19 amino acids.

The gene calls are TRBV20-1 and TRBJ1-2, with a weak D call TRBD1 (5 bases). Germline CDR1 is DFQATT and CDR2 is SNEGSKA (reference sequence). The CDR3 contains 10 residues. Trimming took 6 bases from V and 5 from J, leaving 7 bases between them. CDR3 in amino acids: CSAGEYGYTF. CDR3 nucleotides: TGCAGTGCGGGGGAATATGGCTACACCTTC.

With regard to this clonotype: This clone may be a read error of a much larger clone one base away. The chain is built from TRBV6-5 and TRBJ1-5; D gene uncertain. V was clipped by 0 bases and J by 5 bases, with 5 bases between them. Per the germline V gene, CDR1 is MNHEY and CDR2 is SVGAGI. CDR3 length: 13 amino acids. The CDR3 bases are TGTGCCAGCAGTTACTCGTGGGATCAGCCCCAGCATTTT. As protein: CASSYSWDQPQHF.